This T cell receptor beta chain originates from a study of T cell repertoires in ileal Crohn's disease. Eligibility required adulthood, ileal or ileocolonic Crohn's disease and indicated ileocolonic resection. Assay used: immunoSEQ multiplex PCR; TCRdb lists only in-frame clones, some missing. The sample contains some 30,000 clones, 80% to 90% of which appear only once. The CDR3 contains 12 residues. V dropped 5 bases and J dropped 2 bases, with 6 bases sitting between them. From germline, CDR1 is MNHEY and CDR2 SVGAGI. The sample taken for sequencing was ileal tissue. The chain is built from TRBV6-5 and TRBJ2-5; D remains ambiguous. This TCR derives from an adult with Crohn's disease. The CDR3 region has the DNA TGTGCCAGCAGTCGTCGGCAAGAGACCCAGTACTTC. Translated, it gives CASSRRQETQYF.